This T cell receptor beta chain was sequenced in a study of blood T cell repertoires in COVID-19. The CDR3 totals 14 residues. V was trimmed by 7 bases and J by 1 base, leaving 13 bases between them. Germline assignment: CDR1 SNHLY and CDR2 FYNNEI. The table came from immunoSEQ multiplex PCR; TCRdb's copy has only in-frame clones and leaves some out. Of some 250,000 clones in the sample, roughly four fifths were seen once. The sequenced material came from peripheral blood. This TCR was recovered from a man aged 45-65 years with active or convalescent COVID-19. The chain joins TRBV2 to TRBJ1-1; D possibly corresponds to TRBD1 (5 bases). DNA of the CDR3: TGTGCCAGCACCAGGGTAGAGCGGAACACTGAAGCTTTCTTT. It encodes CASTRVERNTEAFF.